Shown below are 21 T cell receptor beta chains from a single sample sequenced in a study of patients and donors after allogeneic stem cell transplantation. One entry per CDR3 protein, called by TCRdb with MiXCR from the RT-PCR reads. Of 900,000 to 1,000,000 distinct CDR3 sequences listed, approximately 18% are singletons. The sequenced material came from blood, either unsorted or a sorted T cell fraction (not recorded which). The receptors come from a human donor who was either an allogeneic HSCT recipient or a stem cell or donor lymphocyte infusion donor (not recorded which). It is not recorded whose cells these are; they may come from a transplant donor.

The CDR3 DNA reads as TGTGCCAGCAGCTTAGGGCTTTTAAACACAAGGTCCTACGAGCAGTACTTC. Its protein is CASSLGLLNTRSYEQYF. The gene calls are TRBV11-3 and TRBJ2-7, with D unresolved. Trimming cost V 1 base and J 1 base, with 17 bases left between them. This CDR3 comprises 17 residues. CDR1 and CDR2 (germline): SGHNT, YENEEA.

This rearrangement joins TRBV7-2 to TRBJ2-1; 11 bases match TRBD2. The CDR3 has 19 residues. The junction had 14 bases not matched to a gene; V was cut back by 0 bases and J by 7 bases. Germline CDR1 SGHTA, CDR2 FQGNSA. CDR3 in amino acids: CASSLALLETSGMRNEQFF. DNA for the CDR3: TGTGCCAGCAGCTTAGCCCTTCTTGAGACTAGCGGGATGAGGAATGAGCAGTTCTTC.

This clonotype was seen just once. The chain recombines TRBV24-1 with TRBJ2-1; D gene ambiguous. Germline V gene data show CDR1 as KGHDR and CDR2 as SFDVKD. The CDR3 loop spans 13 amino acids. V dropped 1 base and J dropped 7 bases, with 7 bases sitting between them. This chain's CDR3 is CATSDLKENEQFF. As DNA, the CDR3 is TGTGCCACCAGTGATTTAAAAGAAAATGAGCAGTTCTTC.

The chain carries TRBV7-3 and TRBJ2-5, with D tentatively TRBD1 or TRBD2 (5 bases each). Germline CDR1 reads SGHTA; CDR2 reads FQGTGA. V lost 0 bases to trimming and J lost 5 bases, with 16 bases between them. This CDR3 is built from 16 residues. CDR3 in DNA: TGTGCCAGCAGCTTAACAGGGCGGCAGGGAGACGAGACCCAGTACTTC. It codes for CASSLTGRQGDETQYF.

Only a few counts were recorded for this clonotype. The gene calls are TRBV12-3 or TRBV12-4 and TRBJ1-6; D is ambiguous. Trimming took off 5 bases at V and 9 bases at J, with 8 bases between the two ends. The CDR3 length is 12 residues. CDR3 bases: TGTGCCAGCAGTCCACGGGGTTCACCCCTCCACTTT. Its protein product is CASSPRGSPLHF.

The rearrangement joins TRBV12-3 or TRBV12-4 to TRBJ1-4; 7 bases are shared with TRBD1. The length of the CDR3 is 13 residues. The junction had 7 bases not matched to a gene; V was cut back by 8 bases and J by 7 bases. CDR3 DNA: TGTGCCAGCGGGGACAGCGGGTTTGAAAAACTGTTTTTT. Amino acids: CASGDSGFEKLFF.

This clonotype was picked up a small number of times. This sequence joins TRBV7-2 and TRBJ1-4; the D is unclear. The germline gives CDR1 SGHTA, CDR2 FQGNSA. The CDR3 spans 13 residues. Trimming removed 3 bases at V and 7 bases at J, with 9 bases between. This CDR3 is CASSLKRIEKLFF. CDR3 nucleotide sequence: TGTGCCAGCAGCTTGAAGAGGATTGAAAAACTGTTTTTT.

The genes are TRBV12-3 or TRBV12-4 and TRBJ1-1; D may be TRBD1 (5 bases). Deletions cut 7 bases from V and 1 base from J, with 16 bases between. CDR3 length: 15 residues. The CDR3 is CASTLGDTWNTEAFF. CDR3 coding DNA: TGTGCCAGCACTCTGGGGGATACTTGGAACACTGAAGCTTTCTTT.

This chain links TRBV10-3 with TRBJ2-3; weak D call: TRBD1 (6 bases). This CDR3 comprises 15 residues. Trimming took 6 bases from V and 2 from J, leaving 15 bases between them. CDR1 and CDR2 (germline): ENHRY, SYGVKD. The CDR3 spells CAIRTGTTYTDTQYF. The CDR3 DNA is TGTGCCATCAGGACGGGGACAACCTACACAGATACGCAGTATTTT.

This clonotype has a handful of counts. The rearrangement uses TRBV12-3 or TRBV12-4 and TRBJ2-2; D assignment may be TRBD1 or TRBD2 (5 bases each). This CDR3 has 16 residues. V gave up 7 bases and J gave up 1 base, with 16 bases separating them. The CDR3 is CASNRPGRKNTGELFF. The CDR3 nucleotides are TGTGCCAGCAACCGACCGGGACGGAAGAACACCGGGGAGCTGTTTTTT.

The rearrangement uses TRBV12-3 or TRBV12-4 and TRBJ1-1; weak D call: TRBD1 (5 bases). The V end lost 8 bases, the J end lost 0 bases, and 10 bases lay between the germline ends. This CDR3 region has 13 residues. DNA of the CDR3: TGTGCCAGCGCATCAGGGTTGAACACTGAAGCTTTCTTT. It codes for CASASGLNTEAFF.

This clonotype was counted a few times. CDR3 amino acids: CSVSADTEAFF. As DNA, the CDR3 is TGCAGCGTTTCCGCGGACACTGAAGCTTTCTTT. This chain links TRBV29-1 with TRBJ1-1; D uncertain. Trimming removed 5 bases at V and 3 bases at J, with 7 bases between. Per germline, CDR1 SQVTM and CDR2 ANQGSEA. CDR3 length: 11 residues.

This clonotype was seen only a few times. The chain has TRBV11-1 and TRBJ2-7, with 9 bases identical to TRBD1. The CDR3 extends over 16 amino acids. J was trimmed by 1 base and V by 5 bases; bases with no gene match: 9. Germline-derived CDR1 and CDR2 are SGHAT and FQDESV (reference sequence). The CDR3 coding sequence is TGTGCCAGCAGCATCCTCGGGACAGGGAGATCCTACGAGCAGTACTTC. Translating gives CASSILGTGRSYEQYF.

The rearrangement uses TRBV12-3 or TRBV12-4 and TRBJ1-1; no reliable D call. The CDR3 extends over 15 amino acids. The ends were cut back, 3 bases at V and 2 bases at J, with 13 bases in the middle. DNA for the CDR3: TGTGCCAGCAGTTTTCAGCACAGCGGTAACACTGAAGCTTTCTTT. Translated, it gives CASSFQHSGNTEAFF.

The V gene is TRBV11-2, the J gene TRBJ2-5; no reliable D call. Trimming shortened V by 8 bases and J by 4 bases, and 11 bases separated the two germline ends. The CDR3 sequence is 12 residues long. Germline CDR1 SGHAT, CDR2 FQNNGV. CDR3 protein: CASDNARETQYF. For the CDR3, the DNA is TGTGCCAGCGATAATGCGCGAGAGACCCAGTACTTC.

This clonotype was seen only a few times. The J gene is TRBJ2-2, the V gene TRBV24-1; TRBD2 might be the D (6 bases). The CDR3 has 15 residues. Deletions cut 3 bases from V and 5 bases from J, with 12 bases between. Germline V gives CDR1 KGHDR, CDR2 SFDVKD. The CDR3 is CATSDPGTRTGELFF. CDR3 nucleotides: TGTGCCACCAGTGATCCCGGGACTCGTACCGGGGAGCTGTTTTTT.

This clonotype was detected ten times or more. The chain is built from TRBV12-3 or TRBV12-4 and TRBJ1-6; D remains unclear. There are 15 residues in the CDR3. Deletions cut 6 bases from V and 5 bases from J, with 14 bases between. The chain's CDR3 is CASSSQDGHNSPLHF. The CDR3 DNA is TGTGCCAGCAGCTCCCAGGACGGGCATAATTCACCCCTCCACTTT.

The chain recombines TRBV4-2 with TRBJ2-3; 8 nucleotides align to TRBD2. The germline V gene has CDR1 LGHNA and CDR2 YNFKEQ. CDR3 size: 16 residues. The V gene end was trimmed by 0 bases and the J gene end by 6 bases; junction bases not matched to a gene: 8. The CDR3 coding sequence is TGTGCCAGCAGCCAAGATAACGGACTAGCAAAGGATACGCAGTATTTT. Translating gives CASSQDNGLAKDTQYF.

J is TRBJ2-3 and V is TRBV27; TRBD2 aligns across 9 bases. This CDR3 has 18 residues. V lost 2 bases, J lost 4 bases, and 13 bases stayed unmatched. The germline V gene encodes CDR1 MNHEY and CDR2 SMNVEV (reference sequence). The CDR3 sequence: CASSLTVSLAGAPDTQYF. The CDR3, as DNA: TGTGCCAGCAGTTTAACCGTTAGTTTAGCGGGAGCGCCAGATACGCAGTATTTT.

V and J are TRBV30 and TRBJ2-7, with D hard to call. V was shortened by 1 base and J by 1 base, with 5 bases between the two germline ends. From germline, CDR1 is GTSNPN and CDR2 SVGIG (reference sequence). The CDR3 is made up of 12 amino acids. CDR3 coding DNA: TGTGCCTGGAGTGACCTATCCTACGAGCAGTACTTC. Translating it yields CAWSDLSYEQYF.

The chain carries TRBV7-9 and TRBJ2-7, with 13 bases lining up with TRBD2. The V and J ends lost 5 bases and 8 bases, in that order; junction bases with no gene match: 6. The CDR3 is 14 amino acids. The germline V gene encodes CDR1 SEHNR and CDR2 FQNEAQ (reference sequence). In DNA form, the CDR3 reads TGTGCCAGCAGCACCGGGACTAGCGGGGCGCAGCAGTACTTC. It encodes CASSTGTSGAQQYF. The full variable domain, its missing parts supplied by reference TRBV7-9 and TRBJ2-7, is DTGVSQNPRHKITKRGQNVTFRCDPISEHNRLYWYRQTLGQGPEFLTYFQNEAQLEKSRLLSDRFSAERPKGSFSTLEIQRTEQGDSAMYLCASSTGTSGAQQYFGPGTRLTVT.